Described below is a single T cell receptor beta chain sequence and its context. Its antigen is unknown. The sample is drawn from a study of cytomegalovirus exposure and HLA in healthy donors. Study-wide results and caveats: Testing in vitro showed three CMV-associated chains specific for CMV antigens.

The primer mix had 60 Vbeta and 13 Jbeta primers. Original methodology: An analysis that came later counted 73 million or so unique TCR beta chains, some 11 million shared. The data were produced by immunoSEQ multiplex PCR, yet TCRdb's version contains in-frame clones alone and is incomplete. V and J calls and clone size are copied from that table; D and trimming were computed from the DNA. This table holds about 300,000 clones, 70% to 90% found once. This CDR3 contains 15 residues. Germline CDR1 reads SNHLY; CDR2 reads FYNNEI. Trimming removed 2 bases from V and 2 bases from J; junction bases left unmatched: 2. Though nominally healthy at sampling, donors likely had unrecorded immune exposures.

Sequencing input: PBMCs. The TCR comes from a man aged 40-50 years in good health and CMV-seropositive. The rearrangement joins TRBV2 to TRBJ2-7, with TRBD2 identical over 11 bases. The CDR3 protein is CASSETSGRAYEQYF. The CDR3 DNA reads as TGTGCCAGCAGTGAAACTAGCGGGAGAGCCTACGAGCAGTACTTC.